The next 27 T cell receptor beta chains were all read from a single sample in a study of radiation and T cells in renal cell carcinoma. Time point: blood 2 weeks post-SBRT. Treatment indicated: 15 Gy SBRT to primary tumor, nephrectomy 4 weeks later. The protocol was immunoSEQ multiplex PCR, while the TCRdb copy is restricted to in-frame clones and leaves out a portion. The table lists some 120,000 clones, 88% of them singletons. This sample comprised blood, obtained from a patient whose treatment included radiotherapy and nephrectomy. Receptors were obtained from a woman in her 70s with renal cell carcinoma.

This clone is a singleton in its sample. The gene calls are TRBV4-1 and TRBJ1-4; D ambiguous. The CDR3 sequence is 15 residues long. V lost 0 bases, J lost 7 bases, and 12 bases lay in between. Germline V gene lookup returns CDR1 MGHRA and CDR2 YSYEKL. CDR3 coding DNA: TGCGCCAGCAGCCAAGAATCCCATCGTCGTGAAAAACTGTTTTTT. Residues: CASSQESHRREKLFF.

V usage is TRBV19 and J usage is TRBJ2-7; D not resolved. The CDR3 is made up of 14 amino acids. Trimming removed 2 bases at V and 0 bases at J, with 8 bases between. Germline V gene data show CDR1 as LNHDA and CDR2 as SQIVND (reference sequence). The CDR3 DNA follows: TGTGCCAGTAGTATACTGGGCCCCTCCTACGAGCAGTACTTC. This sequence encodes CASSILGPSYEQYF.

This chain connects TRBV19 to TRBJ2-7; 8 nucleotides align to TRBD1. From germline, CDR1 is LNHDA and CDR2 SQIVND (reference sequence). V dropped 4 bases and J dropped 4; count of bases not matched to a gene: 6. The CDR3 length is 14 residues. The CDR3 nucleotides read TGTGCCAGTAGTACAGACAGGGGTGGATACGAGCAGTACTTC. This encodes CASSTDRGGYEQYF.

The chain combines TRBV6-1 with TRBJ1-5; tentatively, D is TRBD1 (5 bases). Germline V gene lookup returns CDR1 MNHNS and CDR2 SASEGT. V was clipped by 0 bases and J by 2 bases, with 14 bases between them. The CDR3 is 17 residues long. CDR3 nucleotide sequence: TGTGCCAGCAGTGAAGCTCCGGACATTCCGCGCAATCAGCCCCAGCATTTT. It translates to CASSEAPDIPRNQPQHF.

The rearrangement joins TRBV5-1 to TRBJ1-5; D is unclear. Trimming took 0 bases from V and 4 from J, leaving 5 bases between them. Germline CDR1 and CDR2: SGHRS and YFSETQ. The CDR3 covers 13 residues. CDR3 residues: CASSLGTNQPQHF. The CDR3 bases are TGCGCCAGCAGCTTGGGGACTAATCAGCCCCAGCATTTT. Using reference TRBV5-1 and TRBJ1-5 for the parts outside the CDR3, the full variable domain is KAGVTQTPRYLIKTRGQQVTLSCSPISGHRSVSWYQQTPGQGLQFLFEYFSETQRNKGNFPGRFSGRQFSNSRSEMNVSTLELGDSALYLCASSLGTNQPQHFGDGTRLSIL.

This clone appeared a single time. The rearrangement uses TRBV5-8 and TRBJ2-3; no definite D call. The length of the CDR3 is 14 residues. Trimming cost V 0 bases and J 1 base, with 6 bases left between them. The germline gives CDR1 SGHTS, CDR2 YDEGEE. The CDR3 DNA is TGTGCCAGCAGCTTGGGGGGTGGCACAGATACGCAGTATTTT. Its translation: CASSLGGGTDTQYF. Using reference TRBV5-8 and TRBJ2-3 for the parts outside the CDR3, the full variable domain is EAGVTQSPTHLIKTRGQQATLRCSPISGHTSVYWYQQALGLGLQFLLWYDEGEERNRGNFPPRFSGRQFPNYSSELNVNALELEDSALYLCASSLGGGTDTQYFGPGTRLTVL.

This sequence joins TRBV6-6 and TRBJ2-7; tentatively, D is TRBD2 (5 bases). The CDR3 is 16 residues long. Germline V gene data show CDR1 as MNHNY and CDR2 as SVGAGI (reference sequence). The V end was cut by 5 bases, the J end by 1 base, with 18 bases between. CDR3: CASSPRLSGGSYEQYF. The CDR3 DNA sequence: TGTGCCAGCAGTCCCCGACTAAGCGGCGGATCCTACGAGCAGTACTTC.

The chain combines TRBV5-1 with TRBJ1-2, with 7 bases aligning to TRBD1. The CDR3 spans 15 residues. Germline CDR1 and CDR2: SGHRS and YFSETQ. With V trimmed by 3 bases and J by 5 bases, 10 bases remained unmatched. Here the CDR3 reads CASSSGGQMKYGYTF. In nucleotides, the CDR3 is TGCGCCAGCAGCTCAGGGGGACAGATGAAATATGGCTACACCTTC.

This clone came up once. The chain combines TRBV5-1 with TRBJ1-6; 9 positions match TRBD1. CDR1 is SGHRS and CDR2 is YFSETQ in the germline V gene. V shed 4 bases and J 7 bases; nucleotides not matched to a gene: 0. The CDR3 is 13 residues long. CDR3 sequence (DNA): TGCGCCAGCAGCGGGACAGGGAATTCACCCCTCCACTTT. Protein: CASSGTGNSPLHF.

V gene TRBV6-1 combines with J gene TRBJ1-5, with 8 positions matching TRBD1. Looked up from germline, CDR1 is MNHNS and CDR2 is SASEGT. The length of the CDR3 is 13 residues. V trimming: 5 bases; J trimming: 6 bases; junction bases outside the gene matches: 3. CDR3 sequence reads: CASSPGGGQPQHF. The CDR3 DNA follows: TGTGCCAGCAGTCCAGGGGGCGGTCAGCCCCAGCATTTT.

The J gene is TRBJ1-1, the V gene TRBV6-6, with TRBD1 as a possible D gene (5 bases). Germline CDR1 is MNHNY and CDR2 is SVGAGI (reference sequence). V lost 6 bases and J 3 bases, leaving 14 bases between the germline ends. The CDR3 has 14 residues. CDR3 region: CASSLRGIDTEAFF. CDR3 nucleotide sequence: TGTGCCAGCAGCCTGAGGGGAATAGACACTGAAGCTTTCTTT.

In nucleotides, the CDR3 is TGTGCCAGCAGCCAGACGGGGGAGCAGTACTTC. The encoded protein is CASSQTGEQYF. This sequence joins TRBV7-2 and TRBJ2-7; D may be TRBD2 (5 bases). The CDR3 loop spans 11 amino acids. V was cut by 5 bases and J by 7 bases, with 9 bases left in between. Germline V lookup: CDR1 SGHTA, CDR2 FQGNSA.

V is TRBV5-1 and J is TRBJ1-1; tentative D call: TRBD1 (5 bases). The CDR3 extends over 15 amino acids. The V and J ends lost 4 bases and 1 base respectively, with 14 bases between them. Germline V gives CDR1 SGHRS, CDR2 YFSETQ. The CDR3 sequence: CASSPLGLANTEAFF. CDR3 DNA: TGCGCCAGCAGCCCCTTGGGACTTGCGAACACTGAAGCTTTCTTT.

The rearrangement uses TRBV2 and TRBJ2-3; D possibly uses TRBD1 or TRBD2 (5 bases each). The CDR3 runs 13 residues. Germline CDR1 reads SNHLY; CDR2 reads FYNNEI. Trimming left V 6 bases short and J 6 bases short, with 13 bases between. The CDR3 DNA is TGTGCCAGCAGAGACAGTCCGGGGGATACGCAGTATTTT. It specifies CASRDSPGDTQYF.

This rearrangement joins TRBV19 to TRBJ1-1, with a weak D call TRBD1 (5 bases). This CDR3 is built from 13 residues. Germline lookup yields CDR1 LNHDA and CDR2 SQIVND (reference sequence). V gave up 3 bases and J gave up 4 bases, with 9 bases separating them. CDR3 DNA: TGTGCCAGTAGTATGGCGAGGGGCACTGAAGCTTTCTTT. Protein product: CASSMARGTEAFF.

The gene calls are TRBV30 and TRBJ2-4; D might be TRBD2 (5 bases). This CDR3 spans 15 amino acids. Deletions cut 0 bases from V and 5 bases from J, with 14 bases between. From germline, CDR1 is GTSNPN and CDR2 SVGIG (reference sequence). CDR3 in DNA: TGTGCCTGGAGTGTACTAGGGAAGAGGGAAAACATTCAGTACTTC. It yields the protein CAWSVLGKRENIQYF.

The chain recombines TRBV28 with TRBJ2-7; possible D gene TRBD2, 6 bases. Germline V lookup: CDR1 MDHEN, CDR2 SYDVKM. Between the trimmed V and J ends, which lost 8 bases and 2 bases, there was a span of 10 bases. The CDR3 consists of 12 residues. The CDR3 spells CASGGRPYEQYF. Written as DNA, the CDR3 is TGTGCCAGCGGGGGGAGGCCCTACGAGCAGTACTTC.

V gene TRBV5-6 combines with J gene TRBJ1-2; D is unresolved. V lost 8 bases and J lost 4, with 12 bases in between. The CDR3 spans 12 residues. Germline V gene lookup returns CDR1 SGHDT and CDR2 YYEEEE. In nucleotides, the CDR3 is TGTGCCAGTGACGACAAGGGCTATGGCTACACCTTC. Protein sequence: CASDDKGYGYTF.

V usage is TRBV28 and J usage is TRBJ2-3; 9 bases line up with TRBD2. Germline CDR1 reads MDHEN; CDR2 reads SYDVKM. CDR3 length: 17 residues. J was trimmed by 5 bases and V by 5 bases; bases with no gene match: 14. In DNA, the CDR3 is TGTGCCAGCAGTAAGGGGACCGGCGGGGGGGCCAGAGATACGCAGTATTTT. It yields the protein CASSKGTGGGARDTQYF.

The V and J genes are TRBV15 and TRBJ2-7; TRBD2 matches at 12 bases. The CDR3 runs 20 residues. In germline, CDR1 is LNHNV, CDR2 YYDKDF (reference sequence). V gave up 0 bases and J gave up 0 bases; unmatched junction bases: 12. The CDR3 nucleotides read TGTGCCACCAGCAGAGATGCGGGACTAGCGGGCTATTTGAGCTCCTACGAGCAGTACTTC. Amino acid sequence: CATSRDAGLAGYLSSYEQYF.

This chain joins TRBV6-1 and TRBJ1-1; no reliable D call. There are 13 residues in the CDR3. The ends were cut back, 5 bases at V and 3 bases at J, with 10 bases in the middle. Germline assignment: CDR1 MNHNS and CDR2 SASEGT. CDR3 sequence (DNA): TGTGCCAGCAGTATCAGAGTTGACACTGAAGCTTTCTTT. Amino acid sequence: CASSIRVDTEAFF.

The V call is TRBV7-2, the J call TRBJ1-1; D gene ambiguous. This CDR3 is built from 14 residues. Trimming removed 6 bases at V and 0 bases at J, with 11 bases between. Germline V lookup: CDR1 SGHTA, CDR2 FQGNSA. CDR3 sequence: CASSPDGMNTEAFF. The CDR3 DNA sequence: TGTGCCAGCAGTCCGGACGGGATGAACACTGAAGCTTTCTTT.

The rearrangement links TRBV5-6 to TRBJ1-2, with TRBD1 identical over 12 bases. The trim removed 4 bases at V and 5 bases at J, leaving 12 bases unmatched. This CDR3 has 17 residues. The germline gives CDR1 SGHDT, CDR2 YYEEEE. The CDR3 protein is CASSLRGQGAKIYGYTF. CDR3 sequence (DNA): TGTGCCAGCAGCCTTCGGGGACAGGGGGCGAAGATTTATGGCTACACCTTC.

The chain employs TRBV7-6 and TRBJ1-3; D uncertain. The V end lost 5 bases, the J end lost 3 bases, and 5 bases lay between the germline ends. This CDR3 spans 12 amino acids. The germline gives CDR1 SGHVS, CDR2 FNYEAQ. The CDR3 bases are TGTGCCAGCAGCCATGATGGAAACACCATATATTTT. It encodes CASSHDGNTIYF.

V is TRBV10-2 and J is TRBJ2-5, with D maybe TRBD1 (5 bases). Germline lookup yields CDR1 WSHSY and CDR2 SAAADI. This CDR3 has 12 amino acids. V lost 4 bases and J 4 bases, leaving 7 bases between the germline ends. In DNA, the CDR3 is TGCGCCAGCAGTGTGGGGCGAGAGACCCAGTACTTC. This gives the protein CASSVGRETQYF.

The chain has TRBV7-2 and TRBJ2-2, with 8 nucleotides matching TRBD2. The CDR3 length is 15 residues. Germline CDR1 SGHTA, CDR2 FQGNSA. Trimming cost V 3 bases and J 3 bases; bases outside gene matches: 3. The DNA of the CDR3 is TGTGCCAGCAGCTTCGTAGCGGGGCACACCGGGGAGCTGTTTTTT. As protein: CASSFVAGHTGELFF. Variable domain in full (rest from reference TRBV7-2 and TRBJ2-2): GAGVSQSPSNKVTEKGKDVELRCDPISGHTALYWYRQSLGQGLEFLIYFQGNSAPDKSGLPSDRFSAERTGGSVSTLTIQRTQQEDSAVYLCASSFVAGHTGELFFGEGSRLTVL.

The chain joins TRBV5-1 to TRBJ2-1; no clear D gene. This CDR3 has 13 residues. V lost 4 bases and J 5 bases, leaving 10 bases between the germline ends. Germline V CDR1 and CDR2: SGHRS, YFSETQ. CDR3 sequence reads: CASSPDPDNEQFF. The CDR3 region has the DNA TGCGCCAGCAGCCCGGACCCAGACAATGAGCAGTTCTTC. Filled out from reference TRBV5-1 and TRBJ2-1, the complete variable domain reads KAGVTQTPRYLIKTRGQQVTLSCSPISGHRSVSWYQQTPGQGLQFLFEYFSETQRNKGNFPGRFSGRQFSNSRSEMNVSTLELGDSALYLCASSPDPDNEQFFGPGTRLTVL.